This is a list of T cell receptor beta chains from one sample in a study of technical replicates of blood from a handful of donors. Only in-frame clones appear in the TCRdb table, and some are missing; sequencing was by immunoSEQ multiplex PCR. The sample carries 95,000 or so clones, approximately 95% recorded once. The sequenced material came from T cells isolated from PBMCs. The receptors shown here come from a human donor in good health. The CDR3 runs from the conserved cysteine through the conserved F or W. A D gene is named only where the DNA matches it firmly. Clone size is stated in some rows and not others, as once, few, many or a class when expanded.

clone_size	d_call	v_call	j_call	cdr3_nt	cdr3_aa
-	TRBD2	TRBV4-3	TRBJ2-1	TGCGCCAGCAGCCCGGGACTAGCGTTCGGGGAGCAGTTCTTC	CASSPGLAFGEQFF
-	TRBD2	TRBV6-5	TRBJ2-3	TGTGCCAGCAGTTACTCTAGCGGGAGAACAGATACGCAGTATTTT	CASSYSSGRTDTQYF
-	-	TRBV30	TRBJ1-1	TGTGCCTGGAGTCCCCTAGGCACTGAAGCTTTCTTT	CAWSPLGTEAFF
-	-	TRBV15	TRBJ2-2	TGTGCCACCTCACAGGACATCCCCGGGGAGCTGTTTTTT	CATSQDIPGELFF
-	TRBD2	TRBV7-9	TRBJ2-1	TGTGCCAGCAGCGGGAGGACTAGCGGGAGTCTATACAATGAGCAGTTCTTC	CASSGRTSGSLYNEQFF
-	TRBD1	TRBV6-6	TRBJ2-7	TGTGCCAGCAGTTCCCAGGCGGGACAGGGACCCTACGAGCAGTACTTC	CASSSQAGQGPYEQYF
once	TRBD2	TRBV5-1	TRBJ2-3	TGCGCCAGCAGCTTAACGGGAGGGGGAGATACGCAGTATTTT	CASSLTGGGDTQYF
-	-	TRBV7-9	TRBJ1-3	TGTGCCAGCAGCCCGGAGAGATCCTCTGGAAACACCATATATTTT	CASSPERSSGNTIYF
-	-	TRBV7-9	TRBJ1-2	TGTGCCAGCAGCTTAGGGTCCACAAGCTATGGCTACACCTTC	CASSLGSTSYGYTF
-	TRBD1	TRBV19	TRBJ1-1	TGTGCCAGTAGTAGTAGACAGGGGGTAGAACCATTCACTGAAGCTTTCTTT	CASSSRQGVEPFTEAFF
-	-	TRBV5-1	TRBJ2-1	TGCGCCAGCAGCTTGGCTGCGGGGTATGAGCAGTTCTTC	CASSLAAGYEQFF
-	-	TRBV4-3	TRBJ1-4	TGCGCCAGCAGCCAGGGGCCTCGGTCAGGGGAAAAACTGTTTTTT	CASSQGPRSGEKLFF
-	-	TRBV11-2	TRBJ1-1	TGTGCCAGCAGCCCGGGGGGCCCGGAGGCTTTCTTT	CASSPGGPEAFF
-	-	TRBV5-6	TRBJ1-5	TGTGCCAGCAGCTGGGGGGGCAATCAGCCCCAGCATTTT	CASSWGGNQPQHF
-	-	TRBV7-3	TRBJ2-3	TGTGCCAGCAGCTTACTCCCAGGGGATCCCCGGCGGGAGATGGTAGATACGCAGTATTTT	CASSLLPGDPRREMVDTQYF
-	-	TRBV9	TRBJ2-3	TGTGCCAGCAGCTTATACACAGATACGCAGTATTTT	CASSLYTDTQYF
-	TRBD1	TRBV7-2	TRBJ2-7	TGTGCCAGCAGCTCCCCGGGACAGGGGGCTGGAGAGCAGTACTTC	CASSSPGQGAGEQYF
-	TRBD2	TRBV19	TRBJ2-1	TGTGCCAGTAGTATAGATCTAATTGGGACTAGCCCAAAAAATGAGCAGTTCTTC	CASSIDLIGTSPKNEQFF
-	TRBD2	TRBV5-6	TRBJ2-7	TGTGCCAGCAGCCACGTGCGGGGGGGATTCTCCTACGAGCAGTACTTC	CASSHVRGGFSYEQYF
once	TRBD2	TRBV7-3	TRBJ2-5	TGTGCCAGCAGCTTAATCGGGGGGGTCCAAGAGACCCAGTACTTC	CASSLIGGVQETQYF
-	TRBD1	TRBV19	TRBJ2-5	TGTGCCAGTAGTGCCCGGAATGGGACAGGAAGGCAGACCCAGTACTTC	CASSARNGTGRQTQYF
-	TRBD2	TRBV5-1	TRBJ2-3	TGCGCCAGCAGGACGAATCCTGGACTAGCGTTTATGGCAGATACGCAGTATTTT	CASRTNPGLAFMADTQYF
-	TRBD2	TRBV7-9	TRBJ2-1	TGTGCCAGCAGCTCCACCGGGACTAGCCCCTACAATGAGCAGTTCTTC	CASSSTGTSPYNEQFF
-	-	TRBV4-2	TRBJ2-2	TGTGCCAGCAGCCTCAAACAGGGCTCCGGGGAGCTGTTTTTT	CASSLKQGSGELFF
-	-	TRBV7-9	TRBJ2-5	TGTGCCAGCAGCTTCCCAGGAAAAGAGACCCAGTACTTC	CASSFPGKETQYF
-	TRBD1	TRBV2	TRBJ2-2	TGTGCCAGCAGTTCCGGGACAGTCTACACCGGGGAGCTGTTTTTT	CASSSGTVYTGELFF
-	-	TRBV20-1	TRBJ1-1	TGCAGTGCTCCCTCTAACACTGAAGCTTTCTTT	CSAPSNTEAFF